Reported below is one T cell receptor beta chain. Synthetic TCR analog templates were added to each PCR reaction. The data were produced by immunoSEQ multiplex PCR, yet TCRdb's version contains in-frame clones alone and is incomplete. This repertoire shows approximately 100,000 clones, approximately 91% found once; its top ten account for approximately 1%. Trimming pared 4 bases from V and 6 bases from J, leaving 15 bases between. The CDR3 contains 13 residues. Looked up from germline, CDR1 is SQVTM and CDR2 is ANQGSEA. These data originate in a study of PD-L1 blockade in urothelial cancer. Pretreatment sampling and on-treatment sampling together yielded between 1 and 8 samples for each patient.

The source is a woman at least 80 years old with urothelial cancer. The specimen comprised PBMCs, sampled around atezolizumab (anti-PD-L1) treatment. The chain joins TRBV29-1 to TRBJ1-2; D remains unclear. The CDR3, as DNA: TGCAGCGTTGTCCAACCAACTGCGCATGGCTACACCTTC. Translation gives CSVVQPTAHGYTF.